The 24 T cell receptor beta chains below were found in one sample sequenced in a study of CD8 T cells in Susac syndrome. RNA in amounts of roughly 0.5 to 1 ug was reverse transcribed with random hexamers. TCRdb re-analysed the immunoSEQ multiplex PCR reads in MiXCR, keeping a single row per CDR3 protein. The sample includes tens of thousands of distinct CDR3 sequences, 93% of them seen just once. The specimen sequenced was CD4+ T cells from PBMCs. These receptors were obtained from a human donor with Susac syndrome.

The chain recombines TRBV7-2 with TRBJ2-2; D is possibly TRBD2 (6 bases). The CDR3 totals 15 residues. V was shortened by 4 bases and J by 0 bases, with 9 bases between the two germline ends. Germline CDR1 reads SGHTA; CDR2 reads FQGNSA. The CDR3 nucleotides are TGTGCCAGCAGCTCGCTAGCGCCGAACACCGGGGAGCTGTTTTTT. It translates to CASSSLAPNTGELFF.

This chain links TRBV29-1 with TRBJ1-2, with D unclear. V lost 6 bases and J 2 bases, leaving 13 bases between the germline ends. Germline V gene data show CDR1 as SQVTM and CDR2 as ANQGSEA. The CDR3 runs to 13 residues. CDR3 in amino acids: CSVGFAGNYGYTF. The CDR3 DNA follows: TGCAGCGTCGGTTTCGCGGGGAACTATGGCTACACCTTC.

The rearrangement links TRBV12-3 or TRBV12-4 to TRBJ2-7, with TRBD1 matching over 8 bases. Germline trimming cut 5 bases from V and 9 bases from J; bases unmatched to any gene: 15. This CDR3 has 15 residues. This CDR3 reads CASSLSGTGTRVQYF. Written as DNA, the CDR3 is TGTGCCAGCAGTCTCTCGGGGACAGGAACTAGGGTGCAGTACTTC.

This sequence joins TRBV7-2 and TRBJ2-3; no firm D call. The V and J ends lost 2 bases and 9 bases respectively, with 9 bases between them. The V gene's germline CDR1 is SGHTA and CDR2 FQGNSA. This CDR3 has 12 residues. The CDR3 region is CASSLFAETQYF. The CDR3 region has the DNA TGTGCCAGCAGCTTATTTGCGGAAACGCAGTATTTT. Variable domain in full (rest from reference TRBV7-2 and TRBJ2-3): GAGVSQSPSNKVTEKGKDVELRCDPISGHTALYWYRQSLGQGLEFLIYFQGNSAPDKSGLPSDRFSAERTGGSVSTLTIQRTQQEDSAVYLCASSLFAETQYFGPGTRLTVL.

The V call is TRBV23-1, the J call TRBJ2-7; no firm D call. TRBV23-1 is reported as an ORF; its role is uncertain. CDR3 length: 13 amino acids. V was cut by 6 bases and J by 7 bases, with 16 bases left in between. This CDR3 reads CASREQPKKEQYF. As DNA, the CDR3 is TGCGCCAGCAGGGAACAGCCCAAAAAGGAGCAGTACTTC.

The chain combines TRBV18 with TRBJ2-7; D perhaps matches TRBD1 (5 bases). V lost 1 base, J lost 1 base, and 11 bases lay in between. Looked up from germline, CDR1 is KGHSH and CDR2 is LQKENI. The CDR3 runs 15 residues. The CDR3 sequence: CASSPRGSGSYEQYF. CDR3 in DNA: TGTGCCAGCTCACCACGGGGATCAGGGTCCTACGAGCAGTACTTC.

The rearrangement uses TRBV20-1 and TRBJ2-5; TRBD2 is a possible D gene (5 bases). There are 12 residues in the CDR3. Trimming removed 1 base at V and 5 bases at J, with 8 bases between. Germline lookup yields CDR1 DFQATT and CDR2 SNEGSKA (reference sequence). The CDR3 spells CSARAGGETQYF. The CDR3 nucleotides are TGCAGTGCTAGAGCGGGCGGGGAGACCCAGTACTTC.

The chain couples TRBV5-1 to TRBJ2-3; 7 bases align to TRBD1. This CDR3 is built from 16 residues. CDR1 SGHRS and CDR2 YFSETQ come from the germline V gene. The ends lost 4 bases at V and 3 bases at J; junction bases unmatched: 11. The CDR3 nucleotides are TGCGCCAGCAGCGGCGGACAGGAGGAAGGGACAGATACGCAGTATTTT. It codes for CASSGGQEEGTDTQYF. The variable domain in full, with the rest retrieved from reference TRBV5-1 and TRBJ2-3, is KAGVTQTPRYLIKTRGQQVTLSCSPISGHRSVSWYQQTPGQGLQFLFEYFSETQRNKGNFPGRFSGRQFSNSRSEMNVSTLELGDSALYLCASSGGQEEGTDTQYFGPGTRLTVL.

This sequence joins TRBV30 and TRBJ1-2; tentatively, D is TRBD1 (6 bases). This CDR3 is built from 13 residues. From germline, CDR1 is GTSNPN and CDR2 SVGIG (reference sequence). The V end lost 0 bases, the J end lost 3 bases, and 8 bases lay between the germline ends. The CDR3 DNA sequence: TGTGCCTGGAGTGTAAAGGGGGACTATGGCTACACCTTC. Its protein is CAWSVKGDYGYTF.

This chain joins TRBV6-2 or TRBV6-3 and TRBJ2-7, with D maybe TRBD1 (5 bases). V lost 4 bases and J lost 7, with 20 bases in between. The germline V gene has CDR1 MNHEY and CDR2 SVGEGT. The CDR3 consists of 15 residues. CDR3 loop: CASSFPSTALQEQYF. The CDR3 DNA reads TGTGCCAGCAGTTTCCCGTCGACAGCTTTGCAAGAGCAGTACTTC.

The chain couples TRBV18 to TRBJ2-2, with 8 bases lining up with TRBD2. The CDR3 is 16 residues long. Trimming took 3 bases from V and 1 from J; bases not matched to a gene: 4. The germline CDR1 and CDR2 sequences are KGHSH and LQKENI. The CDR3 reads CASSPTTSVNTGELFF. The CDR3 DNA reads TGTGCCAGCTCACCGACGACTAGCGTGAACACCGGGGAGCTGTTTTTT.

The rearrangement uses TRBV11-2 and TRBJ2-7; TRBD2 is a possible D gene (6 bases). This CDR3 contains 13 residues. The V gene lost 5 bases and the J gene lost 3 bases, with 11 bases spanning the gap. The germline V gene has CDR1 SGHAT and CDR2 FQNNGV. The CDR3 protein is CASSREAGYEQYF. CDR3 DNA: TGTGCCAGCAGCAGGGAGGCGGGCTACGAGCAGTACTTC. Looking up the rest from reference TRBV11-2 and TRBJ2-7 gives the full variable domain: EAGVAQSPRYKIIEKRQSVAFWCNPISGHATLYWYQQILGQGPKLLIQFQNNGVVDDSQLPKDRFSAERLKGVDSTLKIQPAKLEDSAVYLCASSREAGYEQYFGPGTRLTVT.

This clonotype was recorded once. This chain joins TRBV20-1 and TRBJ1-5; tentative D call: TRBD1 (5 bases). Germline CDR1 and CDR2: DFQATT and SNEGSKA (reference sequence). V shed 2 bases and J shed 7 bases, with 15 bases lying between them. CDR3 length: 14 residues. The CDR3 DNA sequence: TGCAGTGCTAGATCTGATAGGGGTGAGCAGCCCCAGCATTTT. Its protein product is CSARSDRGEQPQHF.

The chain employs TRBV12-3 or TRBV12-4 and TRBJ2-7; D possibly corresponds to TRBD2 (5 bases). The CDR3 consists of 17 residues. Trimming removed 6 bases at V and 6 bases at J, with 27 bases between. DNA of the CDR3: TGTGCCAGCAGCTCGTATTCCCCCCGAACGGGGTTGGGCGAGCAGTACTTC. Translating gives CASSSYSPRTGLGEQYF.

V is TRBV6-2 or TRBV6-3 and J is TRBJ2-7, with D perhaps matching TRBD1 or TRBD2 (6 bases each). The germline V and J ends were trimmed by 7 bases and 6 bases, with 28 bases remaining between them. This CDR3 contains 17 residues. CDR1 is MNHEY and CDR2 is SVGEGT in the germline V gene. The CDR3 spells CASIQGSRGRVLGEQYF. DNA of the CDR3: TGTGCCAGCATTCAAGGGTCACGGGGGCGCGTTCTCGGCGAGCAGTACTTC.

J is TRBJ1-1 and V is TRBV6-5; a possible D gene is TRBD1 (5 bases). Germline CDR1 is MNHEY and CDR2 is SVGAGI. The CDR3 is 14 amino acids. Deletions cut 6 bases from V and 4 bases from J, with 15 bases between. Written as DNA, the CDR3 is TGTGCCAGCAGCCCCCCTCCGAGGGGCACTGAAGCTTTCTTT. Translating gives CASSPPPRGTEAFF.

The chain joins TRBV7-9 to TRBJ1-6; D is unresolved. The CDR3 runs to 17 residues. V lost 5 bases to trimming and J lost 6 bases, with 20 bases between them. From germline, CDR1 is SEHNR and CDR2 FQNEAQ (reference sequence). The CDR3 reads CASSPSPQDRTNSPLHF. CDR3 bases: TGTGCCAGCAGCCCTTCTCCTCAGGACCGGACTAATTCACCCCTCCACTTT.

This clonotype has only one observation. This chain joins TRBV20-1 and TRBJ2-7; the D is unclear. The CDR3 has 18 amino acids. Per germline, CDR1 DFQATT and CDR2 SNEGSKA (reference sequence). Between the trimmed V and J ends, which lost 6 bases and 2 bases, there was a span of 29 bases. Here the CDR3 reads CSASGPPAGNKNTYEQYF. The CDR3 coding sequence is TGCAGTGCCTCCGGCCCGCCCGCAGGAAATAAGAACACCTACGAGCAGTACTTC.

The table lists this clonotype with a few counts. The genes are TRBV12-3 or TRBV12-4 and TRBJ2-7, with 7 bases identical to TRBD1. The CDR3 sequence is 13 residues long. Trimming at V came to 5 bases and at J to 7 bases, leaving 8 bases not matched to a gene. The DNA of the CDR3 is TGTGCCAGCAGTACTCGGGACAGCCCAGAGCAGTACTTC. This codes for CASSTRDSPEQYF.

The CDR3 loop is CASSVRVSGEGYTF. CDR3 DNA: TGTGCCAGCAGCGTAAGAGTGTCAGGGGAAGGCTACACCTTC. J is TRBJ1-2 and V is TRBV9, with D possibly matching TRBD1 (6 bases). This CDR3 contains 14 residues. V was cut by 1 base and J by 8 bases, with 15 bases left in between. The V gene's germline CDR1 is SGDLS and CDR2 YYNGEE.

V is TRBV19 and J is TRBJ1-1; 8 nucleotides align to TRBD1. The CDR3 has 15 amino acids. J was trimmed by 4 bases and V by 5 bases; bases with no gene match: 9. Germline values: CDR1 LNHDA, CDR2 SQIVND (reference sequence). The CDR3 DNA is TGTGCCAGTAGTCCCGACAGGGGAGACAGCACTGAAGCTTTCTTT. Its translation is CASSPDRGDSTEAFF.

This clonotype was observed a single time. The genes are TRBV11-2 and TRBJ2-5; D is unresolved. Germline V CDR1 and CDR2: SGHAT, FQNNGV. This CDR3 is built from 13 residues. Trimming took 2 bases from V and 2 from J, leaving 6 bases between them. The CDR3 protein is CASSLWRQETQYF. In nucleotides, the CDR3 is TGTGCCAGCAGCTTATGGCGGCAAGAGACCCAGTACTTC.

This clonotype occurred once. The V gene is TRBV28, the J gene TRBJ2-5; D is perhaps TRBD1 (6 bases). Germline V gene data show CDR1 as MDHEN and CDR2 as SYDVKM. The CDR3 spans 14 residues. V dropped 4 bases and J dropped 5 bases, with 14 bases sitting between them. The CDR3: CASSSTTGRETQYF. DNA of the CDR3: TGTGCCAGCAGTTCGACGACAGGTCGGGAGACCCAGTACTTC.

DNA of the CDR3: TGTGCCAGCACCCCCTCAGGGGTAGCGGGGGGTGCTCTCGAGACCCAGTACTTC. Protein product: CASTPSGVAGGALETQYF. The chain combines TRBV7-2 with TRBJ2-5; 10 nucleotides align to TRBD2. Per germline, CDR1 SGHTA and CDR2 FQGNSA. CDR3 length: 18 amino acids. The V gene end was trimmed by 7 bases and the J gene end by 5 bases; junction bases not matched to a gene: 19.